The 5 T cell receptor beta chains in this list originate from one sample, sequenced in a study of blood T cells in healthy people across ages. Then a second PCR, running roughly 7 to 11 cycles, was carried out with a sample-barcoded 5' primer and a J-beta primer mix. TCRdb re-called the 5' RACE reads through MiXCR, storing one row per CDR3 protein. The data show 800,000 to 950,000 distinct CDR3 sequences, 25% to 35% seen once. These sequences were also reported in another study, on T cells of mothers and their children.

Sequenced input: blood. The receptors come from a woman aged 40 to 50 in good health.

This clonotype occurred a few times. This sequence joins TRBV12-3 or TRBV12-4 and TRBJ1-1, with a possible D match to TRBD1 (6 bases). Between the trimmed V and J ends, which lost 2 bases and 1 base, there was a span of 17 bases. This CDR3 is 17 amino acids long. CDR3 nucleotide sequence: TGTGCCAGCAGTTTACCCCTTCGCAGGGGAGGGAACACTGAAGCTTTCTTT. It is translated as CASSLPLRRGGNTEAFF.

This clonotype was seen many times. The CDR3 loop is CSVAVRNTEAFF. The CDR3 DNA is TGCAGCGTTGCTGTCAGGAACACTGAAGCTTTCTTT. This sequence joins TRBV29-1 and TRBJ1-1; D is unresolved. The CDR3 loop spans 12 amino acids. Looked up from germline, CDR1 is SQVTM and CDR2 is ANQGSEA. The ends were cut back, 4 bases at V and 1 base at J, with 7 bases in the middle.

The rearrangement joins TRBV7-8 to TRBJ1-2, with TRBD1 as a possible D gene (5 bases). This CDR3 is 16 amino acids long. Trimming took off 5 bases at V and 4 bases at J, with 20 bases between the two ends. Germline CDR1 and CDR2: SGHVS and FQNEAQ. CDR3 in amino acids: CASSTTTSDILYGYTF. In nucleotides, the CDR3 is TGTGCCAGCAGCACTACAACCTCGGACATCCTCTATGGCTACACCTTC.

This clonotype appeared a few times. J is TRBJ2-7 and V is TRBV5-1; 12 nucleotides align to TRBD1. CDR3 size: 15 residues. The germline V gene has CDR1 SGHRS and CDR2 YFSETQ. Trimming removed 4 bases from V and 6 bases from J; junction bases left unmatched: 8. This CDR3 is CASSLPGTGGAEQYF. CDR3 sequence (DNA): TGCGCCAGCAGCCTCCCCGGGACAGGGGGCGCCGAGCAGTACTTC.

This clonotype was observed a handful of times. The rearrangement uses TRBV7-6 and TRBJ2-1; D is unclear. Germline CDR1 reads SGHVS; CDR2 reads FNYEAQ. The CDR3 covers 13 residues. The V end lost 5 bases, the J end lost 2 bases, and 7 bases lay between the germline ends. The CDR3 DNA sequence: TGTGCCAGCAGCCGGTCCGCCTACAATGAGCAGTTCTTC. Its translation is CASSRSAYNEQFF.